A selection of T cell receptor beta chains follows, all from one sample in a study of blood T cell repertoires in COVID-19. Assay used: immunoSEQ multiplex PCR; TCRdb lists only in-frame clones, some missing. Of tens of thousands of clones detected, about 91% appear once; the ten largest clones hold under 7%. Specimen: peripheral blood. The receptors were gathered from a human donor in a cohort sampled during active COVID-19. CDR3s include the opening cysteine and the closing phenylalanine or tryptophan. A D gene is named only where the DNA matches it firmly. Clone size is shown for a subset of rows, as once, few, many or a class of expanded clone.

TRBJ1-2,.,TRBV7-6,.,CASSPGVDKGYGYTF,TGTGCCAGCAGCCCGGGGGTTGATAAGGGGTATGGCTACACCTTC
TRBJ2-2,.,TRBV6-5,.,CASSKGRVNTGELFF,TGTGCCAGCAGTAAGGGCAGGGTGAACACCGGGGAGCTGTTTTTT
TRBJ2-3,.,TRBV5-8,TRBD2,CASSWGTSGGLTDTQYF,TGTGCCAGCAGCTGGGGGACTAGCGGGGGGCTCACAGATACGCAGTATTTT
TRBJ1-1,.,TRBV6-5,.,CASSYGGNTEAFF,TGTGCCAGCAGTTACGGAGGGAACACTGAAGCTTTCTTT
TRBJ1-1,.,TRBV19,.,CASSGEKLGTEAFF,TGTGCCAGTAGTGGGGAGAAACTGGGCACTGAAGCTTTCTTT
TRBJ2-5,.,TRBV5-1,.,CASSLSQDKGTQYF,TGCGCCAGCAGCTTAAGTCAGGACAAGGGGACCCAGTACTTC
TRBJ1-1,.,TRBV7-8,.,CASSLVGNTEAFF,TGTGCCAGCAGCTTAGTCGGTAACACTGAAGCTTTCTTT
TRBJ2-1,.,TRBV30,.,CALKALNDNEQFF,TGTGCTCTTAAAGCGCTCAACGACAATGAGCAGTTCTTC
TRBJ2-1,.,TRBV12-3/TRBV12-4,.,CASNSLVTNEQFF,TGTGCCAGCAACTCTCTAGTTACTAATGAGCAGTTCTTC
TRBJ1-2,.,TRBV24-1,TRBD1,CATSETGQPAGYGYTF,TGTGCCACCAGTGAGACGGGACAGCCCGCCGGCTATGGCTACACCTTC
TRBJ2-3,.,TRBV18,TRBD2,CASRGVRSYSTDTQYF,TGTGCCAGCCGGGGGGTCAGATCGTATTCCACAGATACGCAGTATTTT
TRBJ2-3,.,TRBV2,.,CASSVIGGMGDTQYF,TGTGCCAGCAGTGTAATTGGGGGCATGGGAGATACGCAGTATTTT
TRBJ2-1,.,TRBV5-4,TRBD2,CASSFGLAGFNEQFF,TGTGCCAGCAGCTTCGGACTAGCGGGATTCAATGAGCAGTTCTTC
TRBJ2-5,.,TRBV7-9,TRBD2,CASSSWEGVAQETQYF,TGTGCCAGCAGCAGCTGGGAGGGCGTTGCCCAAGAGACCCAGTACTTC
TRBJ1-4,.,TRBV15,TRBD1,CATSRGQGLDEKLFF,TGTGCCACCAGCAGAGGACAGGGACTTGATGAAAAACTGTTTTTT
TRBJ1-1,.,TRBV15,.,CATSRTGSGRTEAFF,TGTGCCACCAGTCGAACAGGGTCCGGGCGCACTGAAGCTTTCTTT
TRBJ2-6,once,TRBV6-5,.,CASSYSAGSGANVLTF,TGTGCCAGCAGTTACTCGGCGGGCTCTGGGGCCAACGTCCTGACTTTC
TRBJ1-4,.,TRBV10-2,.,CASSLTDINEKLFF,TGCGCCAGCAGCTTGACAGACATTAATGAAAAACTGTTTTTT
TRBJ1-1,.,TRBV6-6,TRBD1,CASSYPEDRVEAFF,TGTGCCAGCAGTTACCCCGAGGACAGGGTAGAGGCTTTCTTT